The 22 T cell receptor beta chains in this list originate from one sample, sequenced in a study of shared clonotypes between healthy human individuals. Profiled with immunoSEQ multiplex PCR; TCRdb holds only in-frame clones, not every one. The sample holds around 750,000 clones, around 72% seen once. The sample comprised memory CD4+ T cells sorted from blood. As for subset: CD45RA-negative fraction. The receptors derive from a woman in her twenties or thirties in good health.

V and J are TRBV27 and TRBJ1-5; D uncertain. Germline CDR1 is MNHEY and CDR2 is SMNVEV (reference sequence). Trimming removed 11 bases from V and 5 bases from J, with 16 bases in between. The CDR3 runs to 13 residues. CDR3 loop: CARTRARDQPQHF. In nucleotides, the CDR3 is TGTGCCCGAACCCGGGCACGAGATCAGCCCCAGCATTTT.

The rearrangement links TRBV6-1 to TRBJ2-7, with 9 bases fitting TRBD2. Germline CDR1 MNHNS, CDR2 SASEGT. Trimming cost V 8 bases and J 7 bases; bases outside gene matches: 15. The CDR3 is made up of 15 amino acids. The CDR3 is CASRTYGGRAREQYF. CDR3 in DNA: TGTGCCAGCCGCACCTATGGCGGGAGGGCGCGAGAGCAGTACTTC.

Comment on this clone: Other DNA sequences in this specimen translate into the identical CDR3. This chain uses TRBV18 with TRBJ1-1, with D possibly matching TRBD1 (5 bases). Germline CDR1 is KGHSH and CDR2 is LQKENI. The CDR3 is 13 amino acids. Trimming took 3 bases from V and 1 from J, leaving 6 bases between them. CDR3 amino acids: CASSPGRNTEAFF. CDR3 nucleotide sequence: TGTGCCAGCTCACCGGGACGGAACACTGAAGCTTTCTTT. Combining the CDR3 with reference TRBV18 and TRBJ1-1 gives the whole variable domain NAGVMQNPRHLVRRRGQEARLRCSPMKGHSHVYWYRQLPEEGLKFMVYLQKENIIDESGMPKERFSAEFPKEGPSILRIQQVVRGDSAAYFCASSPGRNTEAFFGQGTRLTVV.

The rearrangement links TRBV4-1 to TRBJ2-3, with 13 nucleotides matching TRBD2. From germline, CDR1 is MGHRA and CDR2 YSYEKL. Trimming cost V 4 bases and J 5 bases; bases outside gene matches: 12. The CDR3 contains 18 residues. In DNA, the CDR3 is TGCGCCAGCAGCCTCAGACTAGCGGGAGGCCGGGGGGGAGATACGCAGTATTTT. Translating gives CASSLRLAGGRGGDTQYF.

This clone was detected once. The chain combines TRBV7-6 with TRBJ1-2; tentatively, D is TRBD1 (6 bases). The V end lost 1 base, the J end lost 4 bases, and 13 bases lay between the germline ends. This CDR3 has 15 amino acids. Germline values: CDR1 SGHVS, CDR2 FNYEAQ. The CDR3, as DNA: TGTGCCAGCAGCTTAGGGGTTGGGGGCGGCTATGGCTACACCTTC. Protein product: CASSLGVGGGYGYTF.

The chain uses TRBV18 and TRBJ1-1; D is possibly TRBD1 (5 bases). Looked up from germline, CDR1 is KGHSH and CDR2 is LQKENI. The length of the CDR3 is 14 residues. With 6 bases removed from V and 6 bases from J, the gap between germline ends came to 17 bases. The CDR3 DNA reads as TGTGCCAGCTCGCCTCTACAGGACGCTCCTGAAGCTTTCTTT. It codes for CASSPLQDAPEAFF.

The table lists this clone with a few counts. CDR3 in amino acids: CASSLLGTGGEGYTF. The CDR3 nucleotides read TGCGCCAGCAGCTTATTAGGGACAGGGGGTGAGGGCTACACCTTC. The chain couples TRBV5-1 to TRBJ1-2; 11 bases agree with TRBD1. The CDR3 loop spans 15 amino acids. Germline lookup yields CDR1 SGHRS and CDR2 YFSETQ. With V trimmed by 2 bases and J by 8 bases, 8 bases remained unmatched.

The chain couples TRBV25-1 to TRBJ2-5, with TRBD2 matching over 11 bases. The J segment lost 9 bases and the V segment lost 6 bases, leaving 21 bases of the junction unmatched. Germline V lookup: CDR1 MGHDK, CDR2 SYGVNS. CDR3 length: 18 amino acids. CDR3 protein: CASRAPIRGLAGNEPQYF. The CDR3 DNA reads TGTGCCAGCAGAGCTCCGATCCGAGGACTAGCGGGTAACGAGCCCCAGTACTTC.

CDR3 sequence: CASSQSWEVGVWQPQHF. CDR3 nucleotides: TGTGCCAGCAGCCAGAGTTGGGAGGTCGGGGTGTGGCAGCCCCAGCATTTT. This chain joins TRBV7-9 and TRBJ1-5; D is uncertain. The CDR3 totals 17 residues. Trimming pared 5 bases from V and 7 bases from J, leaving 24 bases between. Germline V CDR1 and CDR2: SEHNR, FQNEAQ (reference sequence).

The CDR3 loop is CASTTFAGGAYEQYF. The DNA for the CDR3 is TGTGCCAGCACCACCTTTGCGGGAGGTGCCTACGAGCAGTACTTC. The chain carries TRBV27 and TRBJ2-7, with 8 bases that match TRBD2. The CDR3 totals 15 residues. CDR1 and CDR2 (germline): MNHEY, SMNVEV (reference sequence). After removal of 7 bases from V and 2 bases from J, the junction contained 10 bases not matched to a gene.

A note on this clone: The same CDR3 arises from other DNA sequences in this sample as well. The chain couples TRBV18 to TRBJ1-5; D unclear. Germline V gene sequence: CDR1 KGHSH, CDR2 LQKENI. The V gene lost 5 bases and the J gene lost 5 bases, with 10 bases spanning the gap. The CDR3 loop spans 13 amino acids. The CDR3 DNA is TGTGCCAGCTCATTAGGCAGAGATCAGCCCCAGCATTTT. Amino acids: CASSLGRDQPQHF.

The V and J genes are TRBV5-1 and TRBJ2-5; D uncertain. CDR3 length: 14 residues. The germline V and J ends were trimmed by 0 bases and 5 bases, with 11 bases remaining between them. CDR1 is SGHRS and CDR2 is YFSETQ in the germline V gene. CDR3 nucleotide sequence: TGCGCCAGCAGCTTGGTCCCCGGTGCGGAGACCCAGTACTTC. This gives the protein CASSLVPGAETQYF.

CDR3 nucleotide sequence: TGTGCCAGCAGCCAAGGGATAGGGGGCCACTACGAGCAGTACTTC. Its translation: CASSQGIGGHYEQYF. The V gene is TRBV4-2, the J gene TRBJ2-7; 7 bases align to TRBD1. In germline, CDR1 is LGHNA, CDR2 YNFKEQ. J lost 3 bases, V lost 1 base, and 6 bases had no gene match. The CDR3 consists of 15 residues.

This chain uses TRBV5-1 with TRBJ2-5, with D perhaps matching TRBD2 (7 bases). This CDR3 contains 14 residues. The V end lost 4 bases, the J end lost 4 bases, and 14 bases lay between the germline ends. Germline V gene data show CDR1 as SGHRS and CDR2 as YFSETQ. The CDR3 sequence is CASSPGGGAETQYF. The DNA of the CDR3 is TGCGCCAGCAGCCCGGGCGGGGGCGCAGAGACCCAGTACTTC.

This clone was observed once. The rearrangement joins TRBV28 to TRBJ2-5, with unresolved D. Germline assignment: CDR1 MDHEN and CDR2 SYDVKM. Trimming removed 4 bases from V and 6 bases from J, with 6 bases in between. The CDR3 spans 11 residues. The chain's CDR3 is CASSSPQTQYF. DNA of the CDR3: TGTGCCAGCAGTTCCCCTCAGACCCAGTACTTC.

CDR3 sequence: CSATAGQGSYEQYF. In DNA, the CDR3 is TGCAGCGCAACAGCGGGACAGGGGTCCTACGAGCAGTACTTC. This chain links TRBV29-1 with TRBJ2-7, with 10 bases aligning to TRBD1. With 7 bases clipped from V and 1 base from J, the junction kept 7 bases outside the gene matches. Germline assignment: CDR1 SQVTM and CDR2 ANQGSEA. This CDR3 has 14 amino acids.

The chain carries TRBV5-1 and TRBJ2-1; TRBD2 aligns across 15 bases. This CDR3 spans 17 amino acids. Germline CDR1 and CDR2: SGHRS and YFSETQ. The ends lost 0 bases at V and 12 bases at J; junction bases unmatched: 10. The CDR3 nucleotides are TGCGCCAGCAGCTTGGACGGCGGGACTAGCGGGAGGAAGACGCAGTTCTTC. The encoded protein is CASSLDGGTSGRKTQFF.

The J gene is TRBJ2-7, the V gene TRBV28; D gene uncertain. Germline V gives CDR1 MDHEN, CDR2 SYDVKM. The CDR3 consists of 17 residues. V lost 2 bases to trimming and J lost 1 base, with 18 bases between them. CDR3 in DNA: TGTGCCAGCAGTTTAACATTCGTCAACTCTAAATCCTACGAGCAGTACTTC. Encoded protein: CASSLTFVNSKSYEQYF.

The CDR3 DNA reads TGTGCCAGCAGACGAGGGGGCGCGGGTAACTATGGCTACACCTTC. Translating gives CASRRGGAGNYGYTF. The V call is TRBV27, the J call TRBJ1-2; 7 nucleotides match TRBD1. The CDR3 is made up of 15 amino acids. CDR1 is MNHEY and CDR2 is SMNVEV in the germline V gene (reference sequence). The trim removed 6 bases at V and 1 base at J, leaving 8 bases unmatched.

The chain carries TRBV28 and TRBJ2-7; a weak D match, TRBD2 (7 bases). The germline V gene has CDR1 MDHEN and CDR2 SYDVKM. V lost 8 bases and J 2 bases, leaving 10 bases between the germline ends. CDR3 length: 12 amino acids. The CDR3 region is CASGGATYEQYF. As DNA, the CDR3 is TGTGCCAGCGGGGGGGCCACCTACGAGCAGTACTTC.

CDR3 DNA: TGTGCCAGCAGCGAGATCGGAGGGACCGGGGAGCTGTTTTTT. This codes for CASSEIGGTGELFF. This chain joins TRBV6-4 and TRBJ2-2, with D perhaps matching TRBD2 (6 bases). The CDR3 contains 14 residues. CDR1 is MRHNA, CDR2 SNTAGT, per germline. V was pared by 6 bases and J by 5 bases, with 13 bases between.

This clone was found once. This rearrangement joins TRBV4-1 to TRBJ1-1; 7 bases match TRBD1. The V gene's germline CDR1 is MGHRA and CDR2 YSYEKL. V lost 3 bases to trimming and J lost 3 bases; unmatched junction nucleotides: 10. The CDR3 runs to 16 residues. CDR3 loop: CASSQRQGRGDTEAFF. The CDR3 nucleotides read TGCGCCAGCAGCCAGAGACAGGGCCGAGGGGACACTGAAGCTTTCTTT.